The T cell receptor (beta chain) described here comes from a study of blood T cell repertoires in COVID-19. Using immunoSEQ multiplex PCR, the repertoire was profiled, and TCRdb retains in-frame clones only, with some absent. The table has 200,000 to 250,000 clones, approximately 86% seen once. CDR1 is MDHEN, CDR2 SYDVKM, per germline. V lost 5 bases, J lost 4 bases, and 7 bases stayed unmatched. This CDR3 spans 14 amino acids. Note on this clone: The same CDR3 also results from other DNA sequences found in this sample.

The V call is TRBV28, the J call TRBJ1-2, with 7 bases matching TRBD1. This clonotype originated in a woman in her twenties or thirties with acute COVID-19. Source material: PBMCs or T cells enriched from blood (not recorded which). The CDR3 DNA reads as TGTGCCAGCAGTCCTGGACAGGCGGGCTATGGCTACACCTTC. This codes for CASSPGQAGYGYTF.